What follows are 28 T cell receptor beta chains derived from one specimen sequenced in a study of cytomegalovirus exposure and HLA in healthy donors. Repertoires were generated with immunoSEQ multiplex PCR, while TCRdb's copy carries only in-frame clones and drops some. The sample lists around 60,000 clones, roughly 94% occurring once. The sequencing input was PBMCs. Every receptor here comes from a man between 18 and 29 years old in good health and CMV-seropositive.

The chain combines TRBV7-3 with TRBJ2-1; 9 nucleotides match TRBD1. Germline CDR1 SGHTA, CDR2 FQGTGA. The CDR3 sequence is 16 residues long. J was trimmed by 2 bases and V by 3 bases; bases with no gene match: 5. CDR3 loop: CASSFTGTGTYNEQFF. Here the CDR3 DNA reads TGTGCCAGCAGCTTCACCGGGACAGGGACCTACAATGAGCAGTTCTTC.

This chain's CDR3 is CASSSLRGSGYTF. The CDR3 coding sequence is TGTGCCAGCAGCTCCCTCCGGGGATCTGGCTACACCTTC. This rearrangement joins TRBV7-2 to TRBJ1-2; D is ambiguous. CDR1 is SGHTA and CDR2 is FQGNSA in the germline V gene. The CDR3 is 13 residues long. V lost 4 bases to trimming and J lost 7 bases, with 13 bases between them.

As for this clone: In the same sample, other DNA sequences code for this CDR3. V and J are TRBV6-5 and TRBJ2-7, with TRBD1 matching 10 bases. Germline CDR1 MNHEY, CDR2 SVGAGI. The CDR3 totals 15 residues. V lost 4 bases and J lost 4; bases outside the gene matches: 7. CDR3 protein: CASSWAGQGSYEQYF. Written as DNA, the CDR3 is TGTGCCAGCAGTTGGGCGGGACAGGGGTCATACGAGCAGTACTTC.

This sequence joins TRBV7-9 and TRBJ2-1; D might be TRBD1 (5 bases). The CDR3 spans 16 residues. Trimming cost V 5 bases and J 0 bases, with 14 bases left between them. The germline V gene encodes CDR1 SEHNR and CDR2 FQNEAQ (reference sequence). DNA of the CDR3: TGTGCCAGCAGCAGGTTCTTACAGGTCTCCTACAATGAGCAGTTCTTC. Its translation: CASSRFLQVSYNEQFF.

The V call is TRBV5-4, the J call TRBJ2-1, with D tentatively TRBD2 (5 bases). Germline V lookup: CDR1 SGHNT, CDR2 YYREEE (reference sequence). Trimming cost V 0 bases and J 5 bases, with 6 bases left between them. This CDR3 is 13 amino acids long. The CDR3 loop reads CASSLALDNEQFF. Written as DNA, the CDR3 is TGTGCCAGCAGCTTGGCACTAGACAATGAGCAGTTCTTC.

This chain connects TRBV9 to TRBJ2-5; the match to TRBD2 covers 7 bases. In germline, CDR1 is SGDLS, CDR2 YYNGEE. J lost 0 bases, V lost 0 bases, and 11 bases had no gene match. The CDR3 length is 18 residues. Written as DNA, the CDR3 is TGTGCCAGCAGCGTAGAGGCCAGCGGGGTTAGGTACCAAGAGACCCAGTACTTC. It is translated as CASSVEASGVRYQETQYF.

V usage is TRBV9 and J usage is TRBJ1-1, with D unclear. Trimming removed 7 bases from V and 3 bases from J, with 34 bases in between. The CDR3 sequence is 20 residues long. The V gene's germline CDR1 is SGDLS and CDR2 YYNGEE. The CDR3 DNA follows: TGTGCCAGCTTCTTCAAGGGCAGGCGCGGGTACCCCCAGTGGGACACTGAAGCTTTCTTT. It encodes CASFFKGRRGYPQWDTEAFF.

This clone was recorded once. The V and J genes are TRBV28 and TRBJ1-5, with D perhaps TRBD1 (5 bases). Germline-derived CDR1 and CDR2 are MDHEN and SYDVKM. The CDR3 loop spans 15 amino acids. The V and J ends lost 0 bases and 3 bases respectively, with 9 bases between them. CDR3 DNA: TGTGCCAGCAGTTTATGGGTACAGGACAATCAGCCCCAGCATTTT. This encodes CASSLWVQDNQPQHF.

The chain is built from TRBV5-1 and TRBJ2-1; 13 bases agree with TRBD2. CDR1 is SGHRS, CDR2 YFSETQ, per germline. The CDR3 extends over 17 amino acids. V lost 4 bases, J lost 6 bases, and 10 bases stayed unmatched. CDR3 region: CASSRKTSGRLRNEQFF. Here the CDR3 DNA reads TGCGCCAGCAGCCGTAAGACTAGCGGGAGGTTGCGCAATGAGCAGTTCTTC.

The V gene is TRBV27, the J gene TRBJ1-1; 8 nucleotides align to TRBD1. This CDR3 region has 15 residues. V was clipped by 4 bases and J by 6 bases; unmatched bases: 10. Looked up from germline, CDR1 is MNHEY and CDR2 is SMNVEV (reference sequence). CDR3 DNA sequence: TGTGCCAGCAGTTACACCGTGGACAGGGTGCCTGAAGCTTTCTTT. Translating gives CASSYTVDRVPEAFF.

V usage is TRBV2 and J usage is TRBJ2-7; 7 bases agree with TRBD1. CDR1 is SNHLY, CDR2 FYNNEI, per germline. Trimming at V came to 9 bases and at J to 2 bases, leaving 10 bases not matched to a gene. The CDR3 runs 14 residues. This CDR3 reads CASKTGLLTYEQYF. The CDR3 DNA is TGTGCCAGTAAGACAGGGTTACTGACCTACGAGCAGTACTTC. The variable domain in full, completed from reference TRBV2 and TRBJ2-7, reads EPEVTQTPSHQVTQMGQEVILRCVPISNHLYFYWYRQILGQKVEFLVSFYNNEISEKSEIFDDQFSVERPDGSNFTLKIRSTKLEDSAMYFCASKTGLLTYEQYFGPGTRLTVT.

The J gene is TRBJ2-7, the V gene TRBV6-5; D gene ambiguous. The CDR3 is made up of 12 amino acids. V was pared by 4 bases and J by 5 bases, with 9 bases between. In germline, CDR1 is MNHEY, CDR2 SVGAGI. CDR3 amino acids: CASSFFGDEQYF. The CDR3 DNA is TGTGCCAGCAGTTTTTTCGGTGACGAGCAGTACTTC.

The chain has TRBV7-9 and TRBJ1-6; D remains ambiguous. Between the trimmed V and J ends, which lost 5 bases and 2 bases, there was a span of 7 bases. Germline CDR1 is SEHNR and CDR2 is FQNEAQ (reference sequence). The CDR3 spans 14 residues. The CDR3 region is CASSPGAYNSPLHF. Written as DNA, the CDR3 is TGTGCCAGCAGCCCCGGGGCCTATAATTCACCCCTCCACTTT.

The chain links TRBV5-4 to TRBJ2-3; D perhaps matches TRBD1 (6 bases). Germline loops: CDR1 SGHNT, CDR2 YYREEE (reference sequence). Trimming cost V 1 base and J 4 bases, with 16 bases left between them. This CDR3 comprises 16 residues. CDR3 DNA sequence: TGTGCCAGCAGCTTGAGACAGGACTCCAGACCAGATACGCAGTATTTT. Encoded protein: CASSLRQDSRPDTQYF.

The chain uses TRBV4-1 and TRBJ2-7; a possible D gene is TRBD1 (5 bases). Germline-derived CDR1 and CDR2 are MGHRA and YSYEKL. V was shortened by 1 base and J by 0 bases, with 10 bases between the two germline ends. The CDR3 sequence is 15 residues long. The CDR3, as DNA: TGCGCCAGCAGCCAAGCCACGACAGTCTCCTACGAGCAGTACTTC. Protein: CASSQATTVSYEQYF.

This clone was picked up one time. The chain carries TRBV6-4 and TRBJ2-2, with D unclear. Trimming took 3 bases from V and 5 from J, leaving 10 bases between them. The CDR3 length is 14 residues. The germline gives CDR1 MRHNA, CDR2 SNTAGT. CDR3 coding DNA: TGTGCCAGCAGTGAACGACTCGGTACCGGGGAGCTGTTTTTT. It is translated as CASSERLGTGELFF.

The gene calls are TRBV18 and TRBJ1-1, with D hard to call. V dropped 6 bases and J dropped 1 base, with 6 bases sitting between them. Germline CDR1 KGHSH, CDR2 LQKENI. This CDR3 comprises 12 residues. CDR3 amino acids: CASSHPNTEAFF. In nucleotides, the CDR3 is TGTGCCAGCTCCCATCCGAACACTGAAGCTTTCTTT. Full variable domain (missing parts from reference TRBV18 and TRBJ1-1): NAGVMQNPRHLVRRRGQEARLRCSPMKGHSHVYWYRQLPEEGLKFMVYLQKENIIDESGMPKERFSAEFPKEGPSILRIQQVVRGDSAAYFCASSHPNTEAFFGQGTRLTVV.

This chain connects TRBV19 to TRBJ1-2, with D tentatively TRBD1 (5 bases). The V end lost 6 bases, the J end lost 6 bases, and 17 bases lay between the germline ends. CDR1 and CDR2 from the germline V gene are LNHDA and SQIVND (reference sequence). This CDR3 comprises 14 residues. The DNA of the CDR3 is TGTGCCAGTAGCTTCCTCCCGACAGTAGATGGCTACACCTTC. Translated: CASSFLPTVDGYTF.

This chain connects TRBV6-5 to TRBJ2-7; D remains ambiguous. Per germline, CDR1 MNHEY and CDR2 SVGAGI. Trimming removed 0 bases from V and 5 bases from J, with 11 bases in between. The CDR3 extends over 14 amino acids. CDR3 bases: TGTGCCAGCAGTTACTCTCCGGGTAGCAACGAGCAGTACTTC. This encodes CASSYSPGSNEQYF.

The chain couples TRBV27 to TRBJ1-1; tentative D call: TRBD1 (5 bases). This CDR3 region has 15 residues. V lost 2 bases and J 0 bases, leaving 10 bases between the germline ends. CDR1 and CDR2 from the germline V gene are MNHEY and SMNVEV (reference sequence). This chain's CDR3 is CASSLAARVNTEAFF. In nucleotides, the CDR3 is TGTGCCAGCAGTTTAGCAGCCAGGGTGAACACTGAAGCTTTCTTT.

The chain recombines TRBV6-1 with TRBJ2-7, with D maybe TRBD2 (7 bases). Germline V gene lookup returns CDR1 MNHNS and CDR2 SASEGT. This CDR3 is built from 14 residues. Trimming left V 3 bases short and J 7 bases short, with 16 bases between. This chain's CDR3 is CASSDEGGAKEQYF. For the CDR3, the DNA is TGTGCCAGCAGTGATGAGGGGGGGGCGAAAGAGCAGTACTTC.

CDR3 nucleotides: TGTGCCAGCAGCCGGGTGGAGGATCAGCCCCAGCATTTT. The encoded protein is CASSRVEDQPQHF. This sequence joins TRBV28 and TRBJ1-5; no clear D gene. Germline CDR1 MDHEN, CDR2 SYDVKM. This CDR3 spans 13 amino acids. V was shortened by 6 bases and J by 5 bases, with 11 bases between the two germline ends.

The chain carries TRBV15 and TRBJ2-4, with TRBD1 identical over 8 bases. Unmatched junction bases numbered 4, after V lost 4 bases and J lost 2 bases. This CDR3 is built from 15 residues. CDR1 is LNHNV and CDR2 is YYDKDF in the germline V gene (reference sequence). The CDR3 protein is CATSTRQGTKNIQYF. CDR3 bases: TGTGCCACCAGCACAAGACAGGGGACCAAAAACATTCAGTACTTC.

J is TRBJ2-3 and V is TRBV5-6; D may be TRBD1 (5 bases). Between the trimmed V and J ends, which lost 3 bases and 5 bases, there was a span of 13 bases. Germline CDR1 is SGHDT and CDR2 is YYEEEE. This CDR3 contains 14 residues. CDR3 nucleotide sequence: TGTGCCAGCAGCTCCCGACAGATTAAAGATACGCAGTATTTT. Protein: CASSSRQIKDTQYF.

The chain combines TRBV7-6 with TRBJ2-5, with 8 bases lining up with TRBD1. The CDR3 loop spans 16 amino acids. Trimming took 5 bases from V and 5 from J; bases not matched to a gene: 13. Germline CDR1 is SGHVS and CDR2 is FNYEAQ. This chain's CDR3 is CASSVGGTGNVETQYF. The CDR3, as DNA: TGTGCCAGCAGCGTAGGCGGGACAGGCAACGTTGAGACCCAGTACTTC.

The chain recombines TRBV2 with TRBJ2-7; D remains unclear. CDR1 SNHLY and CDR2 FYNNEI come from the germline V gene. V gave up 6 bases and J gave up 6 bases, with 6 bases separating them. The CDR3 extends over 10 amino acids. CDR3 nucleotide sequence: TGTGCCAGCAGGGGCCTCGAGCAGTACTTC. It encodes CASRGLEQYF. The whole variable domain, filled in from reference TRBV2 and TRBJ2-7, reads EPEVTQTPSHQVTQMGQEVILRCVPISNHLYFYWYRQILGQKVEFLVSFYNNEISEKSEIFDDQFSVERPDGSNFTLKIRSTKLEDSAMYFCASRGLEQYFGPGTRLTVT.

The chain joins TRBV18 to TRBJ2-3; 9 nucleotides align to TRBD2. Germline lookup yields CDR1 KGHSH and CDR2 LQKENI. The CDR3 totals 14 residues. Trimming took 4 bases from V and 6 from J; bases not matched to a gene: 5. CDR3 nucleotide sequence: TGTGCCAGCTCACGAACTAGCGGGCTGGATACGCAGTATTTT. This translates into CASSRTSGLDTQYF.

The rearrangement links TRBV28 to TRBJ2-5; a weak D match, TRBD2 (6 bases). Germline-derived CDR1 and CDR2 are MDHEN and SYDVKM. The CDR3 has 13 amino acids. The ends were cut back, 8 bases at V and 5 bases at J, with 15 bases in the middle. The CDR3 loop reads CASLGGVRETQYF. Here the CDR3 DNA reads TGTGCCAGCCTGGGGGGTGTTCGGGAGACCCAGTACTTC.